The clone carrying this TCR beta chain was found a few times. As it was prepared, the TCRbeta library received unique molecular identifiers. Using its own MiXCR run on the PCR reads, TCRdb lists one record per CDR3 protein. The table includes just over 350,000 distinct CDR3 sequences, about 14% detected once. The CDR3 is 15 residues long. Trimming removed 7 bases from V and 1 base from J; junction bases left unmatched: 4. This sample stems from a study of T-cell reconstitution after alpha-beta-depleted transplantation in children. The receptor's source is a human donor who donated a stem cell graft to a child with Fanconi anemia. The chain couples TRBV12-3 or TRBV12-4 to TRBJ2-2; 9 positions agree with TRBD1. The specimen comprised PBMCs, sampled from the stem cell graft. This CDR3 is CASTLDRGNTGELFF. CDR3 DNA: TGTGCCAGCACCTTGGACAGGGGGAACACCGGGGAGCTGTTTTTT.